This paragraph covers one T cell receptor (beta chain) sequence. TCRdb's copy holds only in-frame clones and misses some; the assay was immunoSEQ multiplex PCR. The data contain fewer than 200,000 clones, less than 85% of them seen just once; the ten biggest clones take up 3%. These data belong to a study of blood T cell repertoires in COVID-19. Between the trimmed V and J ends, which lost 4 bases and 2 bases, there was a span of 17 bases. In germline, CDR1 is LGHNA, CDR2 YSLEER. The CDR3 has 16 amino acids. The sequence derives from an elderly woman with acute or convalescent COVID-19. Source material: peripheral blood. V is TRBV4-3 and J is TRBJ1-1, with D perhaps matching TRBD1 (6 bases). The CDR3 bases are TGCGCCAGCAGCCCCGCGGGTAGGGGGTTTAACACTGAAGCTTTCTTT. It encodes CASSPAGRGFNTEAFF.